The present T cell receptor (beta chain) was sequenced within a study of T cells in Graves' hyperthyroidism and ophthalmopathy (dated by TCRdb to about 2019). Broadly, across the study: Peripheral blood samples were taken at the time of initial diagnosis, prior to any treatment. According to the paper, TCR Vbeta CDR3 sequencing was carried out on about 140 peripheral blood samples, which came from approximately 41 ophthalmopathy, around 74 hyperthyroidism and some 17 progressor patients. The 100 or so discovery patients were randomly divided into training and test sets at a 7:3 ratio. Prospective prediction of ophthalmopathy was tested in an independent validation cohort consisting of roughly 20 hyperthyroidism patients and approximately 16 patients who later progressed to ophthalmopathy. The study also compared thyroid tissue and blood T-cell repertoires from five or six Graves' hyperthyroidism patients. After blood sampling, hyperthyroidism patients were treated with methimazole at a starting dose of 30 mg daily, and ophthalmopathy patients were treated with high-dose intravenous methylprednisolone. TCR V-J signatures able to tell the groups apart were searched for in a discovery cohort of 100 or so patients, of whom more than 40 had Graves' ophthalmopathy and around 58 had stable Graves' hyperthyroidism. What the research found in general, with its limitations: In validation, progression to ophthalmopathy was predicted by the model with about 70% sensitivity and under 85% specificity, a median of around 5.9 months before onset. In cross-validation, a model built on a 13 V-J signature told ophthalmopathy apart from stable hyperthyroidism with 85% to 90% sensitivity and about 81% specificity, and in testing the same model reached 80%/75%. No statistical method was used to set the sample size in advance, and investigators knew the group allocation. Most expanded thyroid clonotypes (frequency above 0.001) were also detected in blood, suggesting blood repertoires may reflect thyroid immune responses.

Based on the germline V gene, the CDR1 and CDR2 sequences are SQVTM and ANQGSEA. At the junction V is shortened by 4 bases and J by 2 bases, with 12 bases in between. The CDR3 spans 13 residues, from the cysteine through the phenylalanine. The read is trimmed to its CDR3 DNA, 39 bases read in frame from base 1. Amplification of TCR beta CDR3 regions was carried out from RNA transcripts. A first-round RT-PCR of the TCR CDR3 used the HTBI primer set with the Qiagen OneStep RT-PCR kit. Libraries were constructed in a second round of multiplex PCR, after which size selection and purification were carried out. Libraries were sequenced paired-end with 100 bp reads on an Illumina HiSeq2000. Per the authors' processing: SOAPnuke was used to process the raw data, with reads discarded if the reads contained adapters or uncalled bases, had a mean Phred below 15, or lacked an exact constant-primer or identifier match. High-quality paired reads were merged with COPE v1.2.5, and unique nucleotide sequences were defined as clonotypes. Clonotypes were aligned to IMGT TRBV, TRBD and TRBJ reference segments using MiTCR v1.1. Analysis was restricted to V-J combinations with a frequency above 0.0001, which covered approximately 99% of repertoires. A TCS score was defined as the ratio of F50 (clonal expansion) to E x V (chaos), with BLOSUM62-based TCRdist applied between CDR3 peptides within each V-J. Welch's t-statistics and random forest reduced fewer than 550 V-J features to under 15, which were used in a naive Bayes classifier (R e1071). TCRdb redid the processing of the public reads, applying fastp at Q25 and MiXCR, and retained in-frame beta chains. Identical CDR3 proteins give one entry, which carries the most common genes and DNA. None of the V and J calls come from the authors' own analysis; TCRdb made them. Here the sample has 300,000 to 350,000 distinct CDR3 sequences; 11% to 15% occur a single time. Of the sample, approximately 25% is held by the ten largest clones.

A patient counted as having stable Graves' hyperthyroidism if no progression to ophthalmopathy occurred over 18 months of follow-up. Hyperthyroidism patients were aged 18 to 65 years and newly diagnosed, with disease duration of less than 2 months. Exclusion was applied to patients with uncontrolled infections, other autoimmune diseases, pregnancy or lactation. Diagnoses relied on clinical symptoms, serum thyroxine and TRAb, thyroid ultrasound and orbital computed tomography. Ficoll-Paque density gradient centrifugation was used to isolate PBMCs from about 9.4 ml of fresh peripheral blood. Trizol reagent was used to extract total RNA, and RNA quality was then checked on an Agilent 2100 Bioanalyzer. On this clonotype: No cognate antigen has been identified for it. A read error is possible here, since a much larger clone lies one base away.

This clonotype was obtained from a woman aged 25 to 39 with Graves' hyperthyroidism. The chain is made from TRBV29-1 and TRBJ2-7, with the D call perhaps TRBD1 or TRBD2, each one matching 5 bases. Sequencing was performed on blood. The CDR3 protein is CSVGMGTAYEQYF. The DNA sequence is as follows: TGCAGCGTTGGGATGGGGACCGCCTACGAGCAGTACTTC.